Following are 5 T cell receptor beta chains from one sample sequenced in a study of blood T cell repertoires in COVID-19. Measured with immunoSEQ multiplex PCR; TCRdb has only the in-frame clones, and not every one. The sample includes roughly 100,000 clones, over 70% of them seen just once. The sequenced material came from peripheral blood. The receptor set was obtained from a man over 45 with acute or convalescent COVID-19.

The rearrangement joins TRBV9 to TRBJ2-1; D possibly corresponds to TRBD2 (6 bases). V was shortened by 4 bases and J by 2 bases, with 16 bases between the two germline ends. Germline V lookup: CDR1 SGDLS, CDR2 YYNGEE. The CDR3 is 16 amino acids. The CDR3 DNA is TGTGCCAGCAGCCCCGGACTACCCCACCCCTACAATGAGCAGTTCTTC. It codes for CASSPGLPHPYNEQFF.

The chain links TRBV28 to TRBJ1-1; D is uncertain. CDR3 length: 15 residues. From germline, CDR1 is MDHEN and CDR2 SYDVKM. The V and J ends lost 2 bases and 0 bases respectively, with 10 bases between them. The CDR3, as DNA: TGTGCCAGCAGTTTAATGCGTCCGATGAACACTGAAGCTTTCTTT. It specifies CASSLMRPMNTEAFF. Based on the CDR3 plus reference TRBV28 and TRBJ1-1, the full variable domain is DVKVTQSSRYLVKRTGEKVFLECVQDMDHENMFWYRQDPGLGLRLIYFSYDVKMKEKGDIPEGYSVSREKKERFSLILESASTNQTSMYLCASSLMRPMNTEAFFGQGTRLTVV.

The V call is TRBV5-1, the J call TRBJ2-1; no reliable D call. Germline-derived CDR1 and CDR2 are SGHRS and YFSETQ. This CDR3 is built from 15 residues. The V end lost 7 bases, the J end lost 0 bases, and 14 bases lay between the germline ends. The CDR3 DNA sequence: TGCGCCAGCGGGCTCGATTCCAGCTCCTACAATGAGCAGTTCTTC. Protein product: CASGLDSSSYNEQFF.

The chain combines TRBV11-2 with TRBJ1-6; TRBD1 agrees at 7 bases. Trimming at V came to 3 bases and at J to 7 bases, leaving 3 bases not matched to a gene. The V gene's germline CDR1 is SGHAT and CDR2 FQNNGV. This CDR3 is built from 14 residues. The CDR3 nucleotides read TGTGCCAGCAGCTTGCCGGGACAGAATTCACCCCTCCACTTT. Translation gives CASSLPGQNSPLHF.

The chain combines TRBV6-4 with TRBJ2-1; 9 positions agree with TRBD1. CDR1 is MRHNA and CDR2 is SNTAGT in the germline V gene. The CDR3 has 15 amino acids. The V gene end was trimmed by 4 bases and the J gene end by 8 bases; junction bases not matched to a gene: 9. DNA for the CDR3: TGTGCCAGCAGTGCCAAGGGACAGGGTGGCGATGAGCAGTTCTTC. Protein: CASSAKGQGGDEQFF.